The 31 T cell receptor beta chains in this list originate from one sample, sequenced in a study of cytomegalovirus exposure and HLA in healthy donors. The PCR employed 60 Vbeta primers together with 13 Jbeta primers. Libraries were prepared by immunoSEQ multiplex PCR; TCRdb keeps only in-frame clonotypes and omits some of them. The table includes some 87,000 clones, around 77% detected once. The material sequenced was PBMCs. The source is a woman in her thirties or forties in good health and CMV-seropositive.

This clone occurred once. This sequence joins TRBV5-6 and TRBJ1-6; no reliable D call. CDR3 length: 13 residues. The V end lost 2 bases, the J end lost 11 bases, and 11 bases lay between the germline ends. CDR1 SGHDT and CDR2 YYEEEE come from the germline V gene. The CDR3 reads CASSFGGATPLHF. CDR3 bases: TGTGCCAGCAGCTTCGGCGGCGCTACACCCCTCCACTTT. Variable domain in full (rest from reference TRBV5-6 and TRBJ1-6): DAGVTQSPTHLIKTRGQQVTLRCSPKSGHDTVSWYQQALGQGPQFIFQYYEEEERQRGNFPDRFSGHQFPNYSSELNVNALLLGDSALYLCASSFGGATPLHFGNGTRLTVT.

V is TRBV7-2 and J is TRBJ2-4; D not certain. V was clipped by 2 bases and J by 8 bases, with 7 bases between them. The CDR3 contains 12 residues. Germline V gene data show CDR1 as SGHTA and CDR2 as FQGNSA. CDR3 sequence reads: CASSLLVDIQYF. DNA for the CDR3: TGTGCCAGCAGCTTATTGGTAGACATTCAGTACTTC.

This clone was counted once. The chain employs TRBV30 and TRBJ1-5; D is perhaps TRBD1 (5 bases). This CDR3 is 13 amino acids long. Trimming left V 0 bases short and J 7 bases short, with 10 bases between. CDR1 is GTSNPN, CDR2 SVGIG, per germline (reference sequence). In nucleotides, the CDR3 is TGTGCCTGGAGTGTAGACAGTCGCCAGCCCCAGCATTTT. Its protein product is CAWSVDSRQPQHF.

V gene TRBV14 combines with J gene TRBJ2-7, with 8 bases that match TRBD2. The CDR3 covers 15 residues. The V gene end was trimmed by 6 bases and the J gene end by 6 bases; junction bases not matched to a gene: 13. Germline values: CDR1 SGHDN, CDR2 FVKESK. The chain's CDR3 is CASSLETGGPFEQYF. The CDR3 DNA follows: TGTGCCAGCAGTCTCGAGACGGGGGGGCCTTTCGAGCAGTACTTC.

The rearrangement joins TRBV2 to TRBJ1-5; D is unclear. The germline V gene encodes CDR1 SNHLY and CDR2 FYNNEI. The CDR3 contains 12 residues. V was clipped by 3 bases and J by 6 bases, with 6 bases between them. CDR3 DNA: TGTGCCAGCAGTGATCTCCGTCAGCCCCAGCATTTT. Translated, it gives CASSDLRQPQHF.

CDR3 DNA sequence: TGTGCCAGCAGCTCGGGGACAGGGGTCGAGCAGTACTTC. Protein: CASSSGTGVEQYF. The chain joins TRBV9 to TRBJ2-7, with TRBD1 matching over 10 bases. The germline CDR1 and CDR2 sequences are SGDLS and YYNGEE. The J segment lost 6 bases and the V segment lost 4 bases, leaving 4 bases of the junction unmatched. The length of the CDR3 is 13 residues.

The table lists this clone with a count of one. The gene calls are TRBV12-5 and TRBJ2-2; D remains ambiguous. The CDR3 is 13 residues long. Between the trimmed V and J ends, which lost 10 bases and 4 bases, there was a span of 13 bases. Germline V gives CDR1 LGHNT, CDR2 FRNRAP. CDR3 nucleotides: TGTGCTACCAACAGTCAGAGCACCGGGGAGCTGTTTTTT. Translating it yields CATNSQSTGELFF.

CDR3 coding DNA: TGTGCCACCAACACCGGGGAGGGTTCTTTTGGCAATGAGCAGTTCTTC. Protein product: CATNTGEGSFGNEQFF. This chain connects TRBV15 to TRBJ2-1; TRBD2 aligns across 7 bases. Per germline, CDR1 LNHNV and CDR2 YYDKDF (reference sequence). This CDR3 has 16 amino acids. The trim removed 7 bases at V and 6 bases at J, leaving 15 bases unmatched. Combining the CDR3 with reference TRBV15 and TRBJ2-1 gives the whole variable domain DAMVIQNPRYQVTQFGKPVTLSCSQTLNHNVMYWYQQKSSQAPKLLFHYYDKDFNNEADTPDNFQSRRPNTSFCFLDIRSPGLGDTAMYLCATNTGEGSFGNEQFFGPGTRLTVL.

The chain links TRBV5-8 to TRBJ1-2; 8 nucleotides align to TRBD1. The junction had 6 bases not matched to a gene; V was cut back by 4 bases and J by 4 bases. The CDR3 runs 14 residues. CDR1 is SGHTS and CDR2 is YDEGEE in the germline V gene. CDR3 loop: CASSMRQGPYGYTF. DNA of the CDR3: TGTGCCAGCAGCATGAGACAGGGGCCCTATGGCTACACCTTC. Filled out from reference TRBV5-8 and TRBJ1-2, the complete variable domain reads EAGVTQSPTHLIKTRGQQATLRCSPISGHTSVYWYQQALGLGLQFLLWYDEGEERNRGNFPPRFSGRQFPNYSSELNVNALELEDSALYLCASSMRQGPYGYTFGSGTRLTVV.

The rearrangement links TRBV9 to TRBJ1-1; D is uncertain. The CDR3 covers 14 residues. Germline-derived CDR1 and CDR2 are SGDLS and YYNGEE. Trimming removed 2 bases from V and 2 bases from J, with 10 bases in between. The CDR3: CASSVGRRNTEAFF. The CDR3, as DNA: TGTGCCAGCAGCGTGGGCAGGCGAAACACTGAAGCTTTCTTT.

This clone came up once. V and J are TRBV6-1 and TRBJ1-1; D gene unclear. The CDR3 has 15 residues. Germline assignment: CDR1 MNHNS and CDR2 SASEGT. Trimming removed 0 bases from V and 4 bases from J, with 12 bases in between. In DNA form, the CDR3 reads TGTGCCAGCAGTGAAGCGCAGAGTTTAGCCACTGAAGCTTTCTTT. This sequence encodes CASSEAQSLATEAFF.

V is TRBV5-5 and J is TRBJ1-2; D gene uncertain. The CDR3 consists of 14 residues. Trimming removed 3 bases at V and 5 bases at J, with 14 bases between. The germline V gene encodes CDR1 SGHKS and CDR2 YYEKEE (reference sequence). Here the CDR3 reads CASSSGNAHYGYTF. Written as DNA, the CDR3 is TGTGCCAGCAGCTCGGGTAACGCCCATTATGGCTACACCTTC.

This chain links TRBV5-1 with TRBJ2-3, with 11 nucleotides matching TRBD2. CDR1 and CDR2 from the germline V gene are SGHRS and YFSETQ. CDR3 length equals 15 residues. V dropped 4 bases and J dropped 2; count of bases not matched to a gene: 3. In nucleotides, the CDR3 is TGCGCCAGCAGCGGTAGCGGGGGGGCCACAGATACGCAGTATTTT. This encodes CASSGSGGATDTQYF.

The chain couples TRBV29-1 to TRBJ1-1; D perhaps matches TRBD1 (5 bases). V was trimmed by 4 bases and J by 7 bases, leaving 16 bases between them. This CDR3 comprises 13 residues. Germline V gives CDR1 SQVTM, CDR2 ANQGSEA. The CDR3 coding sequence is TGCAGCGTTGGGGAGGGGCGGAGGGATGAAGCTTTCTTT. Translation: CSVGEGRRDEAFF.

The chain has TRBV6-1 and TRBJ2-2; D possibly corresponds to TRBD2 (5 bases). This CDR3 has 13 residues. Germline-derived CDR1 and CDR2 are MNHNS and SASEGT. V lost 11 bases to trimming and J lost 0 bases, with 10 bases between them. CDR3 sequence: CACGRSNTGELFF. DNA of the CDR3: TGTGCCTGCGGGCGGTCGAACACCGGGGAGCTGTTTTTT.

This rearrangement joins TRBV5-4 to TRBJ1-1; tentative D call: TRBD1 (6 bases). V gave up 5 bases and J gave up 5 bases, with 10 bases separating them. The V gene's germline CDR1 is SGHNT and CDR2 YYREEE (reference sequence). CDR3 length equals 12 residues. The CDR3 loop reads CASSTGKTEAFF. The CDR3 DNA follows: TGTGCCAGCAGTACAGGGAAGACTGAAGCTTTCTTT.

The rearrangement links TRBV7-3 to TRBJ2-5; TRBD1 matches 7 bases. This CDR3 contains 15 residues. V lost 1 base to trimming and J lost 1 base; unmatched junction nucleotides: 3. The germline V gene has CDR1 SGHTA and CDR2 FQGTGA. The CDR3 nucleotides read TGTGCCAGCAGCTTAATGGGACAGATCCAAGAGACCCAGTACTTC. It codes for CASSLMGQIQETQYF. The complete variable domain, with remaining parts taken from reference TRBV7-3 and TRBJ2-5, reads GAGVSQTPSNKVTEKGKYVELRCDPISGHTALYWYRQSLGQGPEFLIYFQGTGAADDSGLPNDRFFAVRPEGSVSTLKIQRTERGDSAVYLCASSLMGQIQETQYFGPGTRLLVL.

The chain joins TRBV28 to TRBJ1-1; 10 bases are a match to TRBD1. CDR1 and CDR2 (germline): MDHEN, SYDVKM. V lost 6 bases to trimming and J lost 1 base; unmatched junction nucleotides: 2. The CDR3 runs to 14 residues. CDR3 sequence (DNA): TGTGCCAGCAGAGACAGGGGGCGGAACACTGAAGCTTTCTTT. Amino acid sequence: CASRDRGRNTEAFF. The variable domain in full, with the rest retrieved from reference TRBV28 and TRBJ1-1, is DVKVTQSSRYLVKRTGEKVFLECVQDMDHENMFWYRQDPGLGLRLIYFSYDVKMKEKGDIPEGYSVSREKKERFSLILESASTNQTSMYLCASRDRGRNTEAFFGQGTRLTVV.

CDR3 DNA: TGTGCCAGCGCCTCCCCAGGGGGGTTAGCCTACGAGCAGTACTTC. Its translation is CASASPGGLAYEQYF. The rearrangement joins TRBV28 to TRBJ2-7; D is perhaps TRBD1 (7 bases). The CDR3 has 15 residues. Germline CDR1 MDHEN, CDR2 SYDVKM. Trimming took off 8 bases at V and 2 bases at J, with 19 bases between the two ends.

The V call is TRBV28, the J call TRBJ1-4; possibly TRBD1 for D (6 bases). CDR1 is MDHEN, CDR2 SYDVKM, per germline. CDR3 size: 14 residues. Trimming cost V 8 bases and J 7 bases, with 17 bases left between them. The CDR3 coding sequence is TGTGCCAGCCACTCAGTGGGGGCGCGTGAAAAACTGTTTTTT. Protein sequence: CASHSVGAREKLFF.

The chain links TRBV6-4 to TRBJ2-1, with 11 bases matching TRBD2. CDR3 length: 15 residues. Trimming cost V 3 bases and J 6 bases; bases outside gene matches: 4. CDR1 MRHNA and CDR2 SNTAGT come from the germline V gene. The CDR3 is CASSDSGGAGNEQFF. Here the CDR3 DNA reads TGTGCCAGCAGTGATAGCGGGGGGGCCGGCAATGAGCAGTTCTTC.

The chain joins TRBV28 to TRBJ2-6, with TRBD2 identical over 7 bases. The CDR3 has 14 amino acids. Germline CDR1 is MDHEN and CDR2 is SYDVKM. CDR3 in DNA: TGTGTAGTCGGGGAGGGCTCTGGGGCCAACGTCCTGACTTTC. Its translation: CVVGEGSGANVLTF.

The V and J genes are TRBV19 and TRBJ2-7; the match to TRBD1 covers 12 bases. There are 14 residues in the CDR3. In germline, CDR1 is LNHDA, CDR2 SQIVND (reference sequence). The junction had 8 bases not matched to a gene; V was cut back by 8 bases and J by 6 bases. CDR3 sequence (DNA): TGTGCCAGTGCCGCGGGACAGGGGGCGGGCGAGCAGTACTTC. Translated: CASAAGQGAGEQYF.

The chain is built from TRBV2 and TRBJ2-5, with TRBD2 matching 11 bases. CDR1 and CDR2 (germline): SNHLY, FYNNEI. Losses at the gene ends were 2 bases for V and 2 bases for J; bases not matched to a gene: 1. CDR3 length: 15 amino acids. The CDR3 loop is CASSERTSGQETQYF. CDR3 coding DNA: TGTGCCAGCAGTGAAAGGACTAGCGGGCAAGAGACCCAGTACTTC. Supplemented by reference TRBV2 and TRBJ2-5, the full variable domain reads EPEVTQTPSHQVTQMGQEVILRCVPISNHLYFYWYRQILGQKVEFLVSFYNNEISEKSEIFDDQFSVERPDGSNFTLKIRSTKLEDSAMYFCASSERTSGQETQYFGPGTRLLVL.

This clone was seen only a few times. This chain links TRBV28 with TRBJ1-4; D is undetermined. This CDR3 contains 15 residues. Germline CDR1 MDHEN, CDR2 SYDVKM. Trimming removed 2 bases at V and 0 bases at J, with 7 bases between. The CDR3 region is CASSLSFATNEKLFF. The CDR3 nucleotides read TGTGCCAGCAGTTTAAGCTTTGCAACTAATGAAAAACTGTTTTTT.

The chain couples TRBV6-6 to TRBJ1-3; 7 bases align to TRBD1. The J segment lost 0 bases and the V segment lost 6 bases, leaving 5 bases of the junction unmatched. Germline V lookup: CDR1 MNHNY, CDR2 SVGAGI (reference sequence). CDR3 length: 15 amino acids. This chain's CDR3 is CASRLQGTSGNTIYF. CDR3 nucleotides: TGTGCCAGCAGATTACAGGGGACCTCTGGAAACACCATATATTTT.

This chain uses TRBV19 with TRBJ2-1, with D perhaps matching TRBD2 (7 bases). CDR1 LNHDA and CDR2 SQIVND come from the germline V gene (reference sequence). V was trimmed by 9 bases and J by 5 bases, leaving 17 bases between them. This CDR3 region has 14 residues. The DNA for the CDR3 is TGTGCCAGCGCCTCGGGGGGCTTCAACAATGAGCAGTTCTTC. It codes for CASASGGFNNEQFF.

This clone was observed a handful of times. This rearrangement joins TRBV9 to TRBJ2-1; the D gene is possibly TRBD1 (6 bases). The CDR3 totals 15 residues. V was trimmed by 0 bases and J by 4 bases, leaving 11 bases between them. Germline V gene lookup returns CDR1 SGDLS and CDR2 YYNGEE. The CDR3 DNA is TGTGCCAGCAGCGTAGAGGACAGTTCGTACAATGAGCAGTTCTTC. Translating it yields CASSVEDSSYNEQFF.

The gene calls are TRBV18 and TRBJ2-3; TRBD1 aligns across 10 bases. The V segment lost 2 bases and the J segment 4 bases; nucleotides outside the gene matches: 3. Germline V CDR1 and CDR2: KGHSH, LQKENI. There are 15 residues in the CDR3. In nucleotides, the CDR3 is TGTGCCAGCTCACCAACCGGACAGGGGGCAGATACGCAGTATTTT. Its translation: CASSPTGQGADTQYF.

This clone occurred a few times. The rearrangement joins TRBV6-5 to TRBJ2-1, with D possibly being TRBD1 (6 bases). The CDR3 sequence is 15 residues long. CDR1 MNHEY and CDR2 SVGAGI come from the germline V gene. V gave up 5 bases and J gave up 6 bases, with 17 bases separating them. The CDR3 DNA reads TGTGCCAGCAGTACGGGACAAGAGGGTATCAATGAGCAGTTCTTC. Its translation: CASSTGQEGINEQFF.

The J gene is TRBJ1-4, the V gene TRBV2, with a tentative D call TRBD1 (5 bases). The CDR3 consists of 13 residues. In germline, CDR1 is SNHLY, CDR2 FYNNEI. Trimming shortened V by 6 bases and J by 11 bases, and 16 bases separated the two germline ends. The CDR3 DNA sequence: TGTGCCAGCAGGGGACGGGGGTCGAAGAAACTGTTTTTT. Its translation: CASRGRGSKKLFF.